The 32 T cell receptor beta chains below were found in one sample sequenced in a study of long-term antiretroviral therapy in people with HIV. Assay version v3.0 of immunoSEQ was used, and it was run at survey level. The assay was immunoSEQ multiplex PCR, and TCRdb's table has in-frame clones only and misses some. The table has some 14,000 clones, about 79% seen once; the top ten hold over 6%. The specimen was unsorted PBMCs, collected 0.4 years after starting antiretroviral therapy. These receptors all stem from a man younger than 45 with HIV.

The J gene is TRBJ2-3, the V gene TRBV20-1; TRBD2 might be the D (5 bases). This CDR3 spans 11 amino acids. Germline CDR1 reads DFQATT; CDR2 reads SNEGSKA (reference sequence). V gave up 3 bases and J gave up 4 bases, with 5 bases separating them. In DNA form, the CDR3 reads TGCAGTGCTAGTAGCGCAGATACGCAGTATTTT. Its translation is CSASSADTQYF.

CDR3 residues: CASSLRGQELTYLEQYF. The CDR3 DNA sequence: TGTGCCAGCAGCTTACGGGGGCAAGAGCTGACCTACCTGGAGCAGTACTTC. V and J are TRBV7-2 and TRBJ2-7; perhaps D is TRBD1 or TRBD2 (6 bases each). Germline loops: CDR1 SGHTA, CDR2 FQGNSA. The CDR3 is 17 residues long. Trimming took off 2 bases at V and 7 bases at J, with 24 bases between the two ends.

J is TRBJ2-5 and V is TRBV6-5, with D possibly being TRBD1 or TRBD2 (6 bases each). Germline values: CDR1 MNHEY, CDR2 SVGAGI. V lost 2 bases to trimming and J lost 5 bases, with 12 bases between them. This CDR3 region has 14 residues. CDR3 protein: CASSYGGQSETQYF. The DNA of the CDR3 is TGTGCCAGCAGTTACGGGGGGCAGAGTGAGACCCAGTACTTC.

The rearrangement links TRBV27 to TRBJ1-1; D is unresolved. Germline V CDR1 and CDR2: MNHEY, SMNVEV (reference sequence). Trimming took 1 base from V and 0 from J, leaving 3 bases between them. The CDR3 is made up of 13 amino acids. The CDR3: CASSLLVNTEAFF. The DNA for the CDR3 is TGTGCCAGCAGTTTATTGGTGAACACTGAAGCTTTCTTT.

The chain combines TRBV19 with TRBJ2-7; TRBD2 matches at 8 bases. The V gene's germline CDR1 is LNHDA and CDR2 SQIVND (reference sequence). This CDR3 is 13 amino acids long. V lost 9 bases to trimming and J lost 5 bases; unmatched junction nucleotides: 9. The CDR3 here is CASRGGRRHEQYF. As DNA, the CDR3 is TGTGCCAGCAGGGGCGGGAGGCGGCACGAGCAGTACTTC.

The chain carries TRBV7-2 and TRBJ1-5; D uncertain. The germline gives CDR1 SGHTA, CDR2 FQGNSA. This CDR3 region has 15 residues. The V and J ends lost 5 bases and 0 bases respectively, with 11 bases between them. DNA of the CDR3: TGTGCCAGCAGCCCCTCGGGGAATAGCAATCAGCCCCAGCATTTT. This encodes CASSPSGNSNQPQHF.

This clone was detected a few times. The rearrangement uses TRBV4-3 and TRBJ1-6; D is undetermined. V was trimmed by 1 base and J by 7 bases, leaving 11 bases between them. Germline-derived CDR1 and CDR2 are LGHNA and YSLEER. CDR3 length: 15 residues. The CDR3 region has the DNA TGCGCCAGCAGCCAAGGGGGTCTGTGGAATTCACCCCTCCACTTT. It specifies CASSQGGLWNSPLHF.

The chain's CDR3 is CSVAKAGANVLTF. CDR3 sequence (DNA): TGCAGCGTTGCCAAGGCGGGGGCCAACGTCCTGACTTTC. The gene calls are TRBV29-1 and TRBJ2-6; D not resolved. V lost 4 bases, J lost 4 bases, and 8 bases lay in between. Germline CDR1 is SQVTM and CDR2 is ANQGSEA. The CDR3 has 13 residues.

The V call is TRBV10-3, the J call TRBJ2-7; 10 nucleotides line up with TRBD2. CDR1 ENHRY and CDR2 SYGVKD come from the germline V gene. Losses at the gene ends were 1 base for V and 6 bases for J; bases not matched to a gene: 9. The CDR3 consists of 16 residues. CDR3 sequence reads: CAISEYSGTSDFEQYF. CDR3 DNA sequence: TGTGCCATCAGTGAGTACTCCGGGACTAGCGATTTCGAGCAGTACTTC.

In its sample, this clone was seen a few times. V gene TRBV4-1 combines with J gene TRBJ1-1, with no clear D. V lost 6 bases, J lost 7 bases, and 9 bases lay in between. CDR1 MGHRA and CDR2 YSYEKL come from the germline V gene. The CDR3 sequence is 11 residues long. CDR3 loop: CASRLNGEAFF. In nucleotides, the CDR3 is TGCGCCAGCAGATTGAACGGTGAAGCTTTCTTT.

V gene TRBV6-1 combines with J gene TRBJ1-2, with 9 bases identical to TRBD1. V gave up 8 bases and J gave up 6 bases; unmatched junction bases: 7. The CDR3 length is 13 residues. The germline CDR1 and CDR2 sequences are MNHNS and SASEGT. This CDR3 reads CASGQGSADGYTF. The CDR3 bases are TGTGCCAGCGGACAGGGGAGTGCAGATGGCTACACCTTC.

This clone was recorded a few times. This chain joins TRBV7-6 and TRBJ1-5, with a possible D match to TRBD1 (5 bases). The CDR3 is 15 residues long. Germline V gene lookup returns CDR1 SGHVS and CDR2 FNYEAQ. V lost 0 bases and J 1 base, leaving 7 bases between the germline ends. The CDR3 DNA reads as TGTGCCAGCAGCTTAGCCTGGGGGAGCAATCAGCCCCAGCATTTT. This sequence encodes CASSLAWGSNQPQHF.

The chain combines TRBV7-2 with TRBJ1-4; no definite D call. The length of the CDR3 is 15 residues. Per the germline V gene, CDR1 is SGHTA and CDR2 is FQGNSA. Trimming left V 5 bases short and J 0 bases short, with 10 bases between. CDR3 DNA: TGTGCCAGCAGCGTCGCCGGGACAACTAATGAAAAACTGTTTTTT. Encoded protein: CASSVAGTTNEKLFF.

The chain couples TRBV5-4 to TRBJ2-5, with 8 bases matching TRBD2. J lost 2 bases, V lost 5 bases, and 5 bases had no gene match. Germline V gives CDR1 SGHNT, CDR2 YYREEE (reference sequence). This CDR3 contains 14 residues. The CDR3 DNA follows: TGTGCCAGCAGTTCCGGGACTAGGCAAGAGACCCAGTACTTC. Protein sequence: CASSSGTRQETQYF.

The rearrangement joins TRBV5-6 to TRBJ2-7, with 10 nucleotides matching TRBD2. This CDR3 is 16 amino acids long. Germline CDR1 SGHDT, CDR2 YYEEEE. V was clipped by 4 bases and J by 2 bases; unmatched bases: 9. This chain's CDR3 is CASSLDGLAATYEQYF. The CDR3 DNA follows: TGTGCCAGCAGCCTCGATGGACTAGCGGCGACCTACGAGCAGTACTTC.

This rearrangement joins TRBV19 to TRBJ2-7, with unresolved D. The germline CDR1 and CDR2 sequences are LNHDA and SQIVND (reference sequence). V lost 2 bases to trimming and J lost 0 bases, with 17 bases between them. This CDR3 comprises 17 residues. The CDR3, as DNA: TGTGCCAGTAGTATAATAGGAATTCGCCTTGGCTCCTACGAGCAGTACTTC. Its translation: CASSIIGIRLGSYEQYF. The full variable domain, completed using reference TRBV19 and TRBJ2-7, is DGGITQSPKYLFRKEGQNVTLSCEQNLNHDAMYWYRQDPGQGLRLIYYSQIVNDFQKGDIAEGYSVSREKKESFPLTVTSAQKNPTAFYLCASSIIGIRLGSYEQYFGPGTRLTVT.

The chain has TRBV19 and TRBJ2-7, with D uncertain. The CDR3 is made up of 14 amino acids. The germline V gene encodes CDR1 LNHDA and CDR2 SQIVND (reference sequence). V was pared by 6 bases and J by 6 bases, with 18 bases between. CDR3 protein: CASSPPGLVREQYF. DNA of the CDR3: TGTGCCAGTAGCCCTCCAGGATTAGTGCGCGAGCAGTACTTC.

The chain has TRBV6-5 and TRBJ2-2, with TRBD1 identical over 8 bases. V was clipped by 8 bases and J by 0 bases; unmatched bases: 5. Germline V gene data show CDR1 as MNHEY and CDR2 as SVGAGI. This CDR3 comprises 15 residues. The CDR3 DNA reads TGTGCCAGCGGAAGGGACAGGCCGAACACCGGGGAGCTGTTTTTT. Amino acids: CASGRDRPNTGELFF.

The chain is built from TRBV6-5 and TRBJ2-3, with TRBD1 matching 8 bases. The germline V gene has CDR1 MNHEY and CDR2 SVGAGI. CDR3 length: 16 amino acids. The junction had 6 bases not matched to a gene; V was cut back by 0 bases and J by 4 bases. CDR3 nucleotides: TGTGCCAGCAGTTACTCGGCAGGGGGCATGGCAGATACGCAGTATTTT. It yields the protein CASSYSAGGMADTQYF.

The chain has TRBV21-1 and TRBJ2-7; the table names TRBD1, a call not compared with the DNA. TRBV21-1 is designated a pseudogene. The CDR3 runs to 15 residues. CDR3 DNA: TGTGCCAGCAGCAAAAGGGGGATAGGAACCTACGAGCAGTACTTC. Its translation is CASSKRGIGTYEQYF.

The chain's CDR3 is CASSLAQQGNSPLHF. DNA for the CDR3: TGCGCCAGCAGCTTGGCGCAGCAGGGGAATTCACCCCTCCACTTT. This rearrangement joins TRBV5-1 to TRBJ1-6; D might be TRBD1 (6 bases). V lost 0 bases and J lost 7, with 11 bases in between. CDR1 and CDR2 from the germline V gene are SGHRS and YFSETQ. There are 15 residues in the CDR3.

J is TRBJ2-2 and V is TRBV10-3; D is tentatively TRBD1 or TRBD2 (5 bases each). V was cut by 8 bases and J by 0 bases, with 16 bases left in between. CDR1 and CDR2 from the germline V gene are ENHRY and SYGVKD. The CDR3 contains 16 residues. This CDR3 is CAISTGPATNTGELFF. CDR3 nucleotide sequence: TGTGCCATCTCCACGGGGCCGGCAACGAACACCGGGGAGCTGTTTTTT.

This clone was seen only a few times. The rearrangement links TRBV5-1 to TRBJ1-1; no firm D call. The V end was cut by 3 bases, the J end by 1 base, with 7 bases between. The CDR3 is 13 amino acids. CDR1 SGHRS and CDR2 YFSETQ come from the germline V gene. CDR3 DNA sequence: TGCGCCAGCAGCTATACGAGGAACACTGAAGCTTTCTTT. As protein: CASSYTRNTEAFF.

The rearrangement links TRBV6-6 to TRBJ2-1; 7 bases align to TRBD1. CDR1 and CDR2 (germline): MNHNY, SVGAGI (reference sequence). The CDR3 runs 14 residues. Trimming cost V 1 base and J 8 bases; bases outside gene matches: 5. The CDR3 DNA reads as TGTGCCAGCAGTTACTTACTAGGGGGCGATGAGCAGTTCTTC. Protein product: CASSYLLGGDEQFF.

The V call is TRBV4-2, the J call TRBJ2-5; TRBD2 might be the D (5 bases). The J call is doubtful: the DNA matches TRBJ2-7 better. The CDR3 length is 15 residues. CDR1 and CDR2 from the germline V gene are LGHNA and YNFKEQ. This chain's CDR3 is CASSQFRTGIYEQYF. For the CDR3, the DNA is TGTGCCAGCAGCCAATTTAGAACGGGGATTTACGAGCAGTACTTC.

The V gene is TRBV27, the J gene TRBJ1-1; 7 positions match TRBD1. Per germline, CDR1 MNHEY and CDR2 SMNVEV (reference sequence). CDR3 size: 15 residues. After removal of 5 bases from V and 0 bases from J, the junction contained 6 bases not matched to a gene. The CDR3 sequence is CASSPYDRVNTEAFF. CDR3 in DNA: TGTGCCAGCAGTCCCTATGACAGGGTGAACACTGAAGCTTTCTTT.

CDR3 DNA sequence: TGCGCCAGCAGCTTATACCAGACAGATAGCAATCAGCCCCAGCATTTT. Its protein product is CASSLYQTDSNQPQHF. V and J are TRBV4-1 and TRBJ1-5; D is perhaps TRBD1 (5 bases). Germline CDR1 and CDR2: MGHRA and YSYEKL. The CDR3 has 16 residues. The V end lost 5 bases, the J end lost 0 bases, and 14 bases lay between the germline ends.

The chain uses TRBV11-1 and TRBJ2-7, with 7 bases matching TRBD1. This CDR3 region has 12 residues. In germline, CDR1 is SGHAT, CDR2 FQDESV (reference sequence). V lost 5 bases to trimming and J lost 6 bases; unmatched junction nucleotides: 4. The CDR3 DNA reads TGTGCCAGCAGCAAGACAGGGCCCGAGCAGTACTTC. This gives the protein CASSKTGPEQYF.

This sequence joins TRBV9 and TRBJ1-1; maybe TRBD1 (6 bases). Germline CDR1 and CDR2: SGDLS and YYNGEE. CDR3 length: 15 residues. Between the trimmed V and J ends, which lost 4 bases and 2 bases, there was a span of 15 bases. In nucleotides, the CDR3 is TGTGCCAGCAGCACTTATAAGGGGGTCAACACTGAAGCTTTCTTT. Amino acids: CASSTYKGVNTEAFF. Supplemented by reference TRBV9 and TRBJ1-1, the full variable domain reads DSGVTQTPKHLITATGQRVTLRCSPRSGDLSVYWYQQSLDQGLQFLIQYYNGEERAKGNILERFSAQQFPDLHSELNLSSLELGDSALYFCASSTYKGVNTEAFFGQGTRLTVV.

The DNA of the CDR3 is TGTGCCACCAGCGGTGGACAGGGGGTCAACATTCAGTACTTC. This codes for CATSGGQGVNIQYF. This rearrangement joins TRBV15 to TRBJ2-4; TRBD1 matches 10 bases. With V trimmed by 5 bases and J by 7 bases, 5 bases remained unmatched. Germline lookup yields CDR1 LNHNV and CDR2 YYDKDF (reference sequence). This CDR3 is 14 amino acids long.

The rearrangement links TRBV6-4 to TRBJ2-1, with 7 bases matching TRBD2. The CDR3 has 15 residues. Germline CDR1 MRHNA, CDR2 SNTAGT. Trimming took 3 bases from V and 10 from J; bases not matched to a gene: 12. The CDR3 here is CASSEGGSPNSEQFF. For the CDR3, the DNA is TGTGCCAGCAGTGAGGGCGGGAGCCCAAATAGCGAGCAGTTCTTC.

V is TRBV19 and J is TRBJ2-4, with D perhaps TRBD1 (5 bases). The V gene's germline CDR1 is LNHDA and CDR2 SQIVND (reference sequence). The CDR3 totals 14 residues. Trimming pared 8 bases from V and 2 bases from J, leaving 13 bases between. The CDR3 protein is CASENQGTKNIQYF. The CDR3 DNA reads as TGTGCCAGTGAAAATCAGGGTACCAAAAACATTCAGTACTTC.